This is a list of T cell receptor beta chains from one sample in a study of shared clonotypes between healthy human individuals. The table came from immunoSEQ multiplex PCR; TCRdb's copy has only in-frame clones and leaves some out. The repertoire holds 2 million to 2.5 million clones, with less than 95% as singletons. The specimen was naive CD4+ T cells from PBMCs. All receptors come from a young man in good health. Some clones in this sample may be carry-over from other donors' samples. CDR3s include the opening cysteine and the closing phenylalanine or tryptophan. A D gene is named only where the DNA matches it firmly. Only part of the rows carry a size: once, few, many, or a class if the clone is expanded.

clone_size,j_call,d_call,v_call,cdr3_aa,cdr3_nt
.,TRBJ1-5,.,TRBV6-5,CASSYTPDSNQPQHF,TGTGCCAGCAGTTACACTCCGGACAGCAATCAGCCCCAGCATTTT
.,TRBJ2-1,TRBD1,TRBV28,CASSEPLGQGLNEQFF,TGTGCCAGCAGTGAACCTCTGGGACAGGGTCTCAATGAGCAGTTCTTC
.,TRBJ2-2,TRBD1,TRBV19,CASADRENTGELFF,TGTGCCAGTGCTGACAGGGAGAACACCGGGGAGCTGTTTTTT
once,TRBJ2-5,.,TRBV2,CASSEDLGGGETQYF,TGTGCCAGCAGTGAAGACCTGGGGGGTGGCGAGACCCAGTACTTC
.,TRBJ2-7,TRBD1,TRBV25-1,CASRRTGDEQYF,TGTGCCAGCAGGAGGACAGGGGACGAGCAGTACTTC
.,TRBJ1-4,TRBD1,TRBV18,CASSQGQGATNEKLFF,TGTGCCAGCTCACAAGGACAGGGAGCAACTAATGAAAAACTGTTTTTT
.,TRBJ2-2,TRBD2,TRBV19,CASSIWREHTGELFF,TGTGCCAGTAGTATCTGGCGGGAGCACACCGGGGAGCTGTTTTTT
.,TRBJ2-3,.,TRBV28,CASSPGPLTDTQYF,TGTGCCAGCAGTCCCGGCCCGCTCACAGATACGCAGTATTTT
once,TRBJ2-7,.,TRBV11-2,CASRPTRRQGAYEQYF,TGTGCCAGCAGGCCAACGCGGCGGCAGGGAGCCTACGAGCAGTACTTC
.,TRBJ1-3,.,TRBV19,CASSITAGNTIYF,TGTGCCAGTAGTATAACCGCTGGAAACACCATATATTTT
.,TRBJ1-5,.,TRBV6-1,CASRRVNQPQHF,TGTGCCAGCAGAAGGGTCAATCAGCCCCAGCATTTT
once,TRBJ1-1,.,TRBV9,CASSVEISEAFF,TGTGCCAGCAGCGTAGAAATCTCTGAAGCTTTCTTT
.,TRBJ1-1,.,TRBV6-5,CASSYTYDTEAFF,TGTGCCAGCAGTTATACGTATGATACGGAAGCTTTCTTT
.,TRBJ2-1,.,TRBV19,CASSIGTRGGFDEQFF,TGTGCCAGTAGTATCGGGACCAGAGGGGGGTTCGATGAGCAGTTCTTC
.,TRBJ2-5,.,TRBV7-2,CASSAPVETQYF,TGTGCCAGCAGCGCGCCAGTAGAGACCCAGTACTTC
.,TRBJ2-3,.,TRBV15,CATSMPGTGTADTQYF,TGTGCCACCAGCATGCCCGGGACTGGAACGGCGGATACGCAGTATTTT
.,TRBJ2-7,TRBD2,TRBV9,CASSPGTSGRGEQYF,TGTGCCAGCAGCCCCGGGACTAGCGGGAGGGGCGAGCAGTACTTC
once,TRBJ2-7,.,TRBV6-5,CASKGSVEQYF,TGTGCCAGCAAAGGTAGTGTCGAGCAGTACTTC
.,TRBJ2-7,TRBD1,TRBV2,CASSEAVQRPGQGLYEQYF,TGTGCCAGCAGTGAAGCTGTTCAGAGGCCGGGACAGGGCCTCTACGAGCAGTACTTC
.,TRBJ1-3,.,TRBV30,CAWATSRSSGNTIYF,TGTGCCTGGGCAACTTCGCGCTCCTCTGGAAACACCATATATTTT
.,TRBJ2-1,.,TRBV9,CASSVSRTSYNEQFF,TGTGCCAGCAGCGTCTCCCGGACGTCCTACAATGAGCAGTTCTTC
.,TRBJ2-5,TRBD2,TRBV7-2,CASSLEPSGTETQYF,TGTGCCAGCAGCTTAGAACCTAGCGGGACGGAGACCCAGTACTTC
.,TRBJ2-2,.,TRBV5-1,CASTNRAGTGELFF,TGCGCCAGCACTAACAGGGCGGGCACCGGGGAGCTGTTTTTT
.,TRBJ2-3,.,TRBV2,CASSDVSDTQYF,TGTGCCAGCAGTGACGTATCAGATACGCAGTATTTT
.,TRBJ1-5,.,TRBV2,CASSAELRQPQHF,TGTGCCAGCAGTGCCGAGTTGCGTCAGCCCCAGCATTTT
.,TRBJ2-5,.,TRBV27,CASSLLRGVQETQYF,TGTGCCAGCAGTTTACTCAGGGGGGTGCAAGAGACCCAGTACTTC
.,TRBJ2-2,.,TRBV5-1,CASSLDPRNTGELFF,TGCGCCAGCAGCTTGGACCCCCGGAACACCGGGGAGCTGTTTTTT